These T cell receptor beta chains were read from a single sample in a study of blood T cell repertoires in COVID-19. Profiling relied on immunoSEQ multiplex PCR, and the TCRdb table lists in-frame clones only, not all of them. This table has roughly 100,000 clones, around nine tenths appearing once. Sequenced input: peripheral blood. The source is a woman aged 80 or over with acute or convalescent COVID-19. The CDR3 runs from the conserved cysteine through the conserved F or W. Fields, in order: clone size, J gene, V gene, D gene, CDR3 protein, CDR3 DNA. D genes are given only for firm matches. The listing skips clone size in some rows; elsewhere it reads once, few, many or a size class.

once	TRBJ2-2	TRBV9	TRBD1	CASSVEGARVGELFF	TGTGCCAGCAGCGTCGAGGGGGCGCGGGTCGGGGAGCTGTTTTTT
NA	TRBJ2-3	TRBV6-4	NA	CASRKRASTDTQYF	TGTGCCAGCAGAAAGAGAGCTAGCACAGATACGCAGTATTTT
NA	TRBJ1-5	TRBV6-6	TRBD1	CASSYPGQGNQPQHF	TGTGCCAGCAGTTACCCCGGACAGGGAAACCAGCCCCAGCATTTT
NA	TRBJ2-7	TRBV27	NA	CASKRSSSYEQYF	TGTGCCAGCAAAAGGTCTAGCTCCTACGAGCAGTACTTC
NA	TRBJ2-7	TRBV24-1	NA	CATSKTPTNEQYF	TGTGCCACCAGCAAGACACCGACCAACGAGCAGTACTTC
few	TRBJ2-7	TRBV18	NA	CASSPSPEAYEQYF	TGTGCCAGCTCACCGAGCCCCGAGGCCTACGAGCAGTACTTC
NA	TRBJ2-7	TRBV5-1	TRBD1	CASSLGGDRDTYEQYF	TGCGCCAGCAGCTTGGGTGGGGACAGGGACACCTACGAGCAGTACTTC
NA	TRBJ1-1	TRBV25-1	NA	CASRSMNTEAFF	TGTGCCAGCAGATCTATGAACACTGAAGCTTTCTTT
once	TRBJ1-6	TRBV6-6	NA	CASSYSGHPNSPLHF	TGTGCCAGCAGTTACTCGGGACACCCTAATTCACCCCTCCACTTT
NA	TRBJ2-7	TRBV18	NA	CASSPTGYEQYF	TGTGCCAGCTCCCCCACTGGCTACGAGCAGTACTTC
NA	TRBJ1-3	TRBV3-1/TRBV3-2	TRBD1	CASSPDREGATIYF	TGTGCCAGCAGCCCGGACAGGGAGGGAGCCACCATATATTTT
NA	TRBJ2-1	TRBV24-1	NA	CATSDWTFSSYNEQFF	TGTGCCACCAGTGATTGGACTTTTAGCTCCTACAATGAGCAGTTCTTC
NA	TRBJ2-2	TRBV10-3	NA	CAISDTPNTGELFF	TGTGCCATCAGCGACACTCCGAACACCGGGGAGCTGTTTTTT
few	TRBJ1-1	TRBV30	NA	CAWSKPGEAFF	TGTGCCTGGAGCAAGCCGGGTGAAGCTTTCTTT
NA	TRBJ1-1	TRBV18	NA	CASSPFGQKGNTEAFF	TGTGCCAGCTCACCATTCGGACAGAAGGGGAACACTGAAGCTTTCTTT
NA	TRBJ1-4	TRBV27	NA	CAARGGGKLFF	TGTGCCGCCCGGGGGGGCGGAAAACTGTTTTTT
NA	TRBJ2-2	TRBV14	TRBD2	CASSLRTSRNTGELFF	TGTGCCAGCAGCCTCAGGACTAGCAGGAACACCGGGGAGCTGTTTTTT
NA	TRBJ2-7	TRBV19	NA	CASSMDPGSKYEQYF	TGTGCCAGTAGTATGGACCCGGGGTCCAAATACGAGCAGTACTTC
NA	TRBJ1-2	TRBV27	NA	CASSRLRGLFYTF	TGTGCCAGCAGCCGTTTACGGGGTTTATTCTACACCTTC
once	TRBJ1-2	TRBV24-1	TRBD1	CATSERTGGIYGYTF	TGTGCCACCAGTGAAAGGACAGGGGGCATCTATGGCTACACCTTC
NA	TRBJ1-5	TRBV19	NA	CASMGGSLGQASNQPQHF	TGTGCCAGTATGGGGGGGTCCCTCGGTCAGGCCAGCAATCAGCCCCAGCATTTT
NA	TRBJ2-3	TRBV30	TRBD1	CAWSAGDRVKDTQYF	TGTGCCTGGAGTGCCGGGGACAGGGTGAAAGATACGCAGTATTTT
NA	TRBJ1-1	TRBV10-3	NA	CAISKQENTEAFF	TGTGCCATCAGTAAACAGGAGAACACTGAAGCTTTCTTT
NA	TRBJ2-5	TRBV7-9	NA	CASSLDRGGGETQYF	TGTGCCAGCAGCTTAGATAGGGGGGGCGGAGAGACCCAGTACTTC
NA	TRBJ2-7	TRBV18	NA	CASSPGGLLTYEQYF	TGTGCCAGCTCACCTGGAGGGCTACTCACTTACGAGCAGTACTTC
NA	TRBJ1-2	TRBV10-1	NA	CASSERETNYGYTF	TGCGCCAGCAGTGAGCGGGAGACAAACTATGGCTACACCTTC
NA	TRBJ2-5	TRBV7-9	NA	CASRQGSLAPETQYF	TGTGCCAGCAGACAAGGCTCTCTAGCCCCAGAGACCCAGTACTTC
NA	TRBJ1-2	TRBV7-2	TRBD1	CASSLLVTLQGNYGYTF	TGTGCCAGCAGCTTATTGGTAACTCTACAGGGGAACTATGGCTACACCTTC
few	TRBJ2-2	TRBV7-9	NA	CASSLGQTFTGELFF	TGTGCCAGCAGCTTAGGACAGACTTTCACCGGGGAGCTGTTTTTT
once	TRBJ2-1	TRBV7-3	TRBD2	CASSLYPGRDEQFF	TGTGCCAGCAGCTTATATCCGGGGAGGGATGAGCAGTTCTTC
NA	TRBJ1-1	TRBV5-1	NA	CASSTGILNTEAFF	TGCGCCAGCAGCACGGGAATTCTGAACACTGAAGCTTTCTTT
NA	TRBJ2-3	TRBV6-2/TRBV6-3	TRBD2	CASSPAGVTDTQYF	TGTGCCAGCAGCCCAGCGGGAGTCACAGATACGCAGTATTTT
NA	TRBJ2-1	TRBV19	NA	CASSSREGSSYNEQFF	TGTGCCAGTAGTTCCAGGGAAGGAAGCTCCTACAATGAGCAGTTCTTC
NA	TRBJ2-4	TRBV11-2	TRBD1	CASSSWTGVRAKNIQYF	TGTGCCAGCAGCTCGTGGACAGGGGTTCGGGCCAAAAACATTCAGTACTTT
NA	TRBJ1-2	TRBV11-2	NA	CASSFRAGQLINYGYTF	TGTGCCAGCAGCTTCAGGGCAGGGCAACTTATTAACTATGGCTACACCTTC
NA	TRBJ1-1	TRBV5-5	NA	CASSQTPNTEAFF	TGTGCCAGCAGTCAGACACCGAACACTGAAGCTTTCTTT
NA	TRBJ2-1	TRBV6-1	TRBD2	CASSEYAGGGYNEQFF	TGTGCCAGCAGTGAATATGCCGGGGGGGGGTACAATGAGCAGTTCTTC
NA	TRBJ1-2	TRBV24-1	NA	CATSEQGGYGYTF	TGTGCCACCAGTGAGCAGGGAGGCTATGGCTACACCTTC
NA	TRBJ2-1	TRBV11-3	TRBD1	CASSLGIGQGSFDEQFF	TGTGCCAGCAGCTTAGGGATTGGACAGGGTAGTTTTGATGAGCAGTTCTTC